Listed below are T cell receptor beta chains from one sample, sequenced in a study of STAT5B mutations in CD4+ large granular lymphocyte leukemia. Assay used: immunoSEQ multiplex PCR; TCRdb lists only in-frame clones, some missing. The data contain about 30,000 clones, roughly 70% of them singletons. Source material: CD4+ T cells from blood buffy coats. These receptor sequences come from a human donor in good health. The CDR3 runs from the conserved cysteine through the conserved F or W. The D gene is left open where the match is weak. Some rows mark clone size as missing; the rest say once, few, many or name a class of expanded clone.

TRBV28	TRBJ2-2	NA	few	TGTGCCAGCACAGGGGCCGGGGAGCTGTTTTTT	CASTGAGELFF
TRBV29-1	TRBJ2-1	TRBD2	NA	TGCAGCGTCCGGGGGGGGGCGCGAGGGATGAATGAGCAGTTCTTC	CSVRGGARGMNEQFF
TRBV19	TRBJ1-5	NA	NA	TGTGCCAGTAGTATGGGGACTAGGCGCAATCAGCCCCAGCATTTT	CASSMGTRRNQPQHF
TRBV11-2	TRBJ2-3	NA	NA	TGTGCCAGCACCCCGGGCCCCCGTGGGGATACGCAGTATTTT	CASTPGPRGDTQYF
TRBV6-1	TRBJ2-6	NA	NA	TGTGCCAGCAGTGTGGGTATTACAGGGATTGGGGCCAACGTCCTGACTTTC	CASSVGITGIGANVLTF
TRBV6-5	TRBJ1-3	NA	once	TGTGCCAGCAGTTACGGGGCCGTAGGCTCTGGAAACACCATATATTTT	CASSYGAVGSGNTIYF
TRBV21-1	TRBJ1-1	NA	NA	TGTGCCAGCGAACAGCAAAACACTGAAGCTTTCTTT	CASEQQNTEAFF
TRBV10-3	TRBJ1-2	NA	once	TGTGCCATCAGTGAGTCCGAAGGCGGAGGCCCCTATGGCTACACCTTC	CAISESEGGGPYGYTF
TRBV2	TRBJ1-4	NA	NA	TGTGCCAGCAGTGAATTAGGGGGAACTAATGAAAAACTGTTTTTT	CASSELGGTNEKLFF
TRBV21-1	TRBJ1-4	NA	few	TGTGCCAGCAGCAAAGCAAAACCTCTTCAGGGGGCGCTAGGTGAAAAACTGTTTTTT	CASSKAKPLQGALGEKLFF
TRBV19	TRBJ2-7	TRBD2	NA	TGTGCCAGTAGTATCGCGGGTAGCGGGAGCGGCTCCTACGAGCAGTACTTC	CASSIAGSGSGSYEQYF
TRBV27	TRBJ2-1	NA	NA	TGTGCCAGCACCCAGAATGGAGGGAATCCCTACAATGAGCAGTTCTTC	CASTQNGGNPYNEQFF
TRBV2	TRBJ1-4	NA	NA	TGTGCCAGCAGGATGACAGGTACTCGGCTGTTTTTT	CASRMTGTRLFF
TRBV7-3	TRBJ2-2	TRBD2	few	TGTGCCAGCAGCTTGACTAGCGGGATGAACACCGGGGAGCTGTTTTTT	CASSLTSGMNTGELFF
TRBV7-2	TRBJ2-3	TRBD2	once	TGTGCCAGCAGCGTAGGACTAGCGGGAGGCACAGATACGCAGTATTTT	CASSVGLAGGTDTQYF
TRBV10-3	TRBJ2-7	NA	few	TGTGCCACGAAGACAGGTGACTACGAGCAGTACTTC	CATKTGDYEQYF
TRBV18	TRBJ1-2	TRBD1	NA	TGTGCCAGCTCACCACTTACAGGGGGAGATGGCTACACCTTC	CASSPLTGGDGYTF
TRBV19	TRBJ2-4	NA	NA	TGTGCCAGTAGTCCTCTTCCCTACCAGGGGGCCAAAAACATTCAGTACTTC	CASSPLPYQGAKNIQYF
TRBV7-9	TRBJ2-3	TRBD1	few	TGTGCCAGCAGCCACGACCCGGGACAGGGGACAGATACGCAGTATTTT	CASSHDPGQGTDTQYF
TRBV6-5	TRBJ1-2	NA	once	TGTGCCAGCAGTTTTGGACTGGGGGAAAACTATGGCTACACCTTC	CASSFGLGENYGYTF
TRBV11-2	TRBJ2-1	TRBD2	NA	TGTGCCAGCAGCCGGACTAGCTCGTTGGAGAATGAGCAGTTCTTC	CASSRTSSLENEQFF
TRBV5-1	TRBJ2-1	TRBD2	NA	TGCGCCAGCAGCTTAGTAGCGGGAGGGCCCAGTGAGCAGTTCTTC	CASSLVAGGPSEQFF